This T cell receptor (beta chain) is from a study of shared clonotypes between healthy human individuals. The table came from immunoSEQ multiplex PCR; TCRdb's copy has only in-frame clones and leaves some out. Seen here are some 87,000 clones, around 68% observed once, and the top ten hold roughly 49%. Material for sequencing was memory CD8+ T cells sorted from blood. Indicated subset: CD45RO+ cells pooled with CCR7-negative TemRA cells. The receptor was derived from a young man in good health.

CDR3 DNA sequence: TGTGCCAGCAGGGAATTTGAAGCTTTCTTT. Protein sequence: CASREFEAFF. The chain joins TRBV6-1 to TRBJ1-1; D is undetermined. This CDR3 is built from 10 residues. Germline V gene lookup returns CDR1 MNHNS and CDR2 SASEGT. Trimming cost V 6 bases and J 7 bases, with 6 bases left between them.